Following are 26 T cell receptor beta chains from one sample sequenced in a study of T cell repertoires in cytomegalovirus infection. No antigens are known for them. TCRdb re-called the reads through MiXCR, storing one row per CDR3 protein. The data show fewer than 1,000,000 distinct CDR3 sequences, approximately 32% seen once. Sequencing was performed on cultured CD8+ T cells from PBMCs, taken from culture after CMV antigen stimulation. All receptors derive from a human donor in good health (CMV status not recorded). Some clones in this sample may be carry-over from other donors' samples.

V gene TRBV6-8 combines with J gene TRBJ2-2, with 7 bases that match TRBD2. The CDR3 runs to 13 residues. Per the germline V gene, CDR1 is MNHGY and CDR2 is SAAAGT. CDR3 protein: CGWGGTDAGELFF. As DNA, the CDR3 is TGTGGTTGGGGAGGGACCGACGCCGGGGAGCTGTTTTTT.

This clonotype was seen at least ten times. The J gene is TRBJ2-5, the V gene TRBV7-6; TRBD1 matches 11 bases. The germline V gene encodes CDR1 SGHVS and CDR2 FNYEAQ. The CDR3 covers 15 residues. The V gene end was trimmed by 4 bases and the J gene end by 4 bases; junction bases not matched to a gene: 5. CDR3 nucleotides: TGTGCCAGCAGCTCCTCTGGGACAGGGGGAGAGACCCAGTACTTC. Its protein product is CASSSSGTGGETQYF.

This clonotype was counted only a few times. The gene calls are TRBV19 and TRBJ2-1; 7 bases line up with TRBD2. V lost 1 base to trimming and J lost 2 bases; unmatched junction nucleotides: 2. Germline V CDR1 and CDR2: LNHDA, SQIVND (reference sequence). The CDR3 runs to 15 residues. The CDR3 DNA reads TGTGCCAGTAGTATAGGCGCGGGGGCCTACAATGAGCAGTTCTTC. Residues: CASSIGAGAYNEQFF. The complete variable domain, with remaining parts taken from reference TRBV19 and TRBJ2-1, reads DGGITQSPKYLFRKEGQNVTLSCEQNLNHDAMYWYRQDPGQGLRLIYYSQIVNDFQKGDIAEGYSVSREKKESFPLTVTSAQKNPTAFYLCASSIGAGAYNEQFFGPGTRLTVL.

The rearrangement joins TRBV25-1 to TRBJ1-6; D uncertain. With 3 bases removed from V and 8 bases from J, the gap between germline ends came to 11 bases. CDR1 is MGHDK and CDR2 is SYGVNS in the germline V gene. CDR3 length: 14 residues. CDR3 region: CASSDWADDSPLHF. The CDR3 DNA sequence: TGTGCCAGCAGTGACTGGGCCGACGATTCACCCCTCCACTTT.

This clonotype has ten or more counts. This chain uses TRBV27 with TRBJ1-1, with D maybe TRBD1 (5 bases). The CDR3 has 13 residues. Trimming removed 7 bases at V and 7 bases at J, with 16 bases between. CDR1 MNHEY and CDR2 SMNVEV come from the germline V gene (reference sequence). This CDR3 reads CASIHPQGLEAFF. The CDR3 DNA is TGTGCCAGCATCCATCCTCAGGGACTTGAAGCTTTCTTT.

This clonotype appeared a few times. The gene calls are TRBV19 and TRBJ1-5, with D possibly being TRBD1 (6 bases). Germline-derived CDR1 and CDR2 are LNHDA and SQIVND (reference sequence). The CDR3 is 16 amino acids. V dropped 8 bases and J dropped 5 bases, with 22 bases sitting between them. The CDR3 nucleotides read TGTGCCAGTCACCCACTAACAGGGACCCCTCATCAGCCCCAGCATTTT. Residues: CASHPLTGTPHQPQHF.

This clonotype was seen a single time. A much larger clonotype is one base distant, so this may be a read error. The V and J genes are TRBV7-6 and TRBJ2-5; D call uncertain. From germline, CDR1 is SGHVS and CDR2 FNYEAQ. The CDR3 extends over 14 amino acids. CDR3 nucleotides: TGTGCCAGCAACTTAAGGGTGAACCAAGAGACCCAGTACTTC. Translated, it gives CASNLRVNQETQYF.

There are a few counts of this clonotype. The rearrangement links TRBV4-1 to TRBJ2-1; perhaps TRBD1 as D (6 bases). Trimming pared 4 bases from V and 4 bases from J, leaving 20 bases between. CDR1 MGHRA and CDR2 YSYEKL come from the germline V gene. CDR3 length equals 17 residues. CDR3 DNA sequence: TGCGCCAGCAGCCGCAGCCGGGACACCCCCCCTTACAATGAGCAGTTCTTC. Its protein product is CASSRSRDTPPYNEQFF.

In its sample, this clonotype was seen a few times. This chain joins TRBV27 and TRBJ2-3, with 7 nucleotides matching TRBD2. Germline V gene data show CDR1 as MNHEY and CDR2 as SMNVEV (reference sequence). The length of the CDR3 is 14 residues. Trimming at V came to 6 bases and at J to 2 bases, leaving 5 bases not matched to a gene. The chain's CDR3 is CASRAGVNTDTQYF. DNA of the CDR3: TGTGCCAGCAGGGCGGGGGTGAACACAGATACGCAGTATTTT.

This clonotype occurred many times. The chain combines TRBV6-5 with TRBJ2-1; D gene unclear. V was clipped by 2 bases and J by 5 bases, with 7 bases between them. The CDR3 has 13 residues. CDR1 MNHEY and CDR2 SVGAGI come from the germline V gene. The DNA of the CDR3 is TGTGCCAGCAGTTACGTCCAGAACAATGAGCAGTTCTTC. This gives the protein CASSYVQNNEQFF.

The rearrangement joins TRBV7-9 to TRBJ2-1; D may match TRBD1 or TRBD2 (6 bases each). The CDR3 extends over 12 amino acids. Trimming stripped 5 bases from V and 10 bases from J, with 12 bases between. The germline gives CDR1 SEHNR, CDR2 FQNEAQ (reference sequence). This CDR3 is CASSQGGREQFF. CDR3 DNA sequence: TGTGCCAGCAGCCAAGGGGGGCGGGAGCAGTTCTTC.

The chain joins TRBV6-5 to TRBJ2-1, with 7 bases that match TRBD2. The CDR3 loop spans 16 amino acids. The germline gives CDR1 MNHEY, CDR2 SVGAGI. Trimming removed 0 bases from V and 0 bases from J; junction bases left unmatched: 2. CDR3 nucleotide sequence: TGTGCCAGCAGTTACTCAAGGGAGGGCTCCTACAATGAGCAGTTCTTC. As protein: CASSYSREGSYNEQFF.

This clonotype was observed a handful of times. The genes are TRBV5-6 and TRBJ1-1, with D unclear. CDR1 and CDR2 from the germline V gene are SGHDT and YYEEEE. V gave up 0 bases and J gave up 3 bases, with 3 bases separating them. This CDR3 has 12 residues. CDR3 coding DNA: TGTGCCAGCAGCTTGGAGCACACTGAAGCTTTCTTT. Translation gives CASSLEHTEAFF.

This clonotype was seen ten or more times. CDR3 nucleotides: TGTGCCAGCAGCTTAGCGGCGGGGGTTAGCAATCAGCCCCAGCATTTT. Its translation: CASSLAAGVSNQPQHF. The chain employs TRBV7-8 and TRBJ1-5, with a weak D call TRBD1 (5 bases). The CDR3 runs to 16 residues. Germline V CDR1 and CDR2: SGHVS, FQNEAQ. Trimming cost V 0 bases and J 0 bases, with 9 bases left between them.

The rearrangement links TRBV20-1 to TRBJ2-1, with 8 bases aligning to TRBD1. V shed 7 bases and J 7 bases; nucleotides not matched to a gene: 9. The CDR3 is 13 amino acids. CDR1 is DFQATT, CDR2 SNEGSKA, per germline (reference sequence). The CDR3 spells CSVHGTGDNEQFF. In nucleotides, the CDR3 is TGCAGTGTGCACGGGACAGGTGATAATGAGCAGTTCTTC.

This clonotype has a handful of counts. The V and J genes are TRBV5-1 and TRBJ1-1, with TRBD1 identical over 7 bases. J was trimmed by 0 bases and V by 0 bases; bases with no gene match: 8. The germline V gene encodes CDR1 SGHRS and CDR2 YFSETQ. The CDR3 is made up of 17 amino acids. CDR3 amino acids: CASSLGDSGLVNTEAFF. DNA of the CDR3: TGCGCCAGCAGCTTGGGGGACAGTGGACTTGTGAACACTGAAGCTTTCTTT.

This clonotype was observed at least ten times. The chain couples TRBV7-8 to TRBJ2-2; 11 nucleotides match TRBD2. V dropped 3 bases and J dropped 6; count of bases not matched to a gene: 9. The CDR3 has 17 residues. CDR1 is SGHVS and CDR2 is FQNEAQ in the germline V gene. As DNA, the CDR3 is TGTGCCAGCAGCTTCCTTAGCGGGGGGGCCACTCCCGGGGAGCTGTTTTTT. This sequence encodes CASSFLSGGATPGELFF. Supplemented by reference TRBV7-8 and TRBJ2-2, the full variable domain reads GAGVSQSPRYKVAKRGQDVALRCDPISGHVSLFWYQQALGQGPEFLTYFQNEAQLDKSGLPSDRFFAERPEGSVSTLKIQRTQQEDSAVYLCASSFLSGGATPGELFFGEGSRLTVL.

This clonotype was counted many times. The chain employs TRBV7-8 and TRBJ2-1; possibly TRBD2 for D (5 bases). The CDR3 extends over 12 amino acids. The V end lost 4 bases, the J end lost 8 bases, and 9 bases lay between the germline ends. Germline values: CDR1 SGHVS, CDR2 FQNEAQ. The CDR3 DNA sequence: TGTGCCAGCAGCTCTAGCAGCGATGAGCAGTTCTTC. It yields the protein CASSSSSDEQFF.

The chain joins TRBV6-2 or TRBV6-3 to TRBJ2-5, with 9 bases lining up with TRBD1. CDR1 MNHEY and CDR2 SVGEGT come from the germline V gene. The CDR3 totals 14 residues. V gave up 4 bases and J gave up 6 bases; unmatched junction bases: 6. CDR3 amino acids: CASSFPGQGKTQYF. The CDR3 bases are TGTGCCAGCAGTTTCCCGGGACAGGGAAAGACCCAGTACTTC.

This clonotype has ten or more counts. V and J are TRBV6-1 and TRBJ1-4; 9 nucleotides match TRBD1. With 1 base clipped from V and 2 bases from J, the junction kept 14 bases outside the gene matches. The CDR3 consists of 20 residues. Germline V CDR1 and CDR2: MNHNS, SASEGT. CDR3: CASSEGRKGTGPATNEKLFF. In DNA, the CDR3 is TGTGCCAGCAGTGAAGGGAGGAAGGGGACAGGGCCAGCGACTAATGAAAAACTGTTTTTT.

The genes are TRBV27 and TRBJ2-7; 7 nucleotides align to TRBD2. The germline V gene has CDR1 MNHEY and CDR2 SMNVEV (reference sequence). V was clipped by 3 bases and J by 1 base; unmatched bases: 9. The CDR3 extends over 16 amino acids. The CDR3 spells CASSLLAGEQSYEQYF. DNA of the CDR3: TGTGCCAGCAGTTTGCTGGCGGGGGAACAGTCCTACGAGCAGTACTTC.

V is TRBV27 and J is TRBJ2-7, with D perhaps given as TRBD1 or TRBD2 (5 bases each). The germline V gene has CDR1 MNHEY and CDR2 SMNVEV (reference sequence). The CDR3 sequence is 15 residues long. The V and J ends lost 1 base and 0 bases respectively, with 10 bases between them. The CDR3 region has the DNA TGTGCCAGCAGTTTATTAAATGGGGGCTCCTACGAGCAGTACTTC. Its protein product is CASSLLNGGSYEQYF.

This clonotype was counted a few times. The chain recombines TRBV27 with TRBJ2-1; 10 bases are a match to TRBD1. The CDR3 extends over 15 amino acids. The J segment lost 8 bases and the V segment lost 5 bases, leaving 9 bases of the junction unmatched. Germline V gene data show CDR1 as MNHEY and CDR2 as SMNVEV (reference sequence). CDR3 DNA: TGTGCCAGCAGTCCGCGGGACAGGGGTTTGTATGAGCAGTTCTTC. Its protein product is CASSPRDRGLYEQFF.

The chain carries TRBV7-9 and TRBJ1-1; no clear D. Germline lookup yields CDR1 SEHNR and CDR2 FQNEAQ (reference sequence). V lost 5 bases, J lost 7 bases, and 11 bases lay in between. The length of the CDR3 is 12 residues. Here the CDR3 reads CASSDSLNEAFF. Here the CDR3 DNA reads TGTGCCAGCAGCGACTCCCTCAATGAAGCTTTCTTT.

V and J are TRBV27 and TRBJ2-7, with D possibly matching TRBD1 (6 bases). Per the germline V gene, CDR1 is MNHEY and CDR2 is SMNVEV (reference sequence). V lost 5 bases to trimming and J lost 0 bases, with 11 bases between them. This CDR3 is 14 amino acids long. CDR3 nucleotides: TGTGCCAGCAGTCACAGGGTCAGCTCCTACGAGCAGTACTTC. This translates into CASSHRVSSYEQYF.

Of note for this clonotype: A much more abundant neighbour one base away suggests this may be a read error. DNA of the CDR3: TGTGCCAGCAGCTCGACAGTGTACCAAGAGACCCAGTACTTC. Its protein is CASSSTVYQETQYF. The rearrangement joins TRBV27 to TRBJ2-5; perhaps TRBD1 as D (5 bases). The CDR3 extends over 14 amino acids. The germline CDR1 and CDR2 sequences are MNHEY and SMNVEV (reference sequence). V gave up 6 bases and J gave up 0 bases, with 11 bases separating them.